These 19 T cell receptor beta chains came from one sample sequenced in a study of T cell repertoires in aging, cancer and after chemotherapy. The template was genomic DNA from peripheral blood, not RNA. A mixed TRB-A/B primer pool amplified rearranged TRB by multiplex touch-down PCR. TCRdb fed the multiplex PCR reads into MiXCR, producing one record per CDR3 protein. The table lists more than 1,000 distinct CDR3 sequences, 30% of them singletons. Sequencing was performed on blood. These receptors were collected from a human donor with a solid tumor.

The chain couples TRBV12-3 or TRBV12-4 to TRBJ1-2, with D unresolved. V shed 5 bases and J shed 8 bases, with 21 bases lying between them. The CDR3 is made up of 15 amino acids. CDR3 loop: CASSHGETGTMGYTF. In nucleotides, the CDR3 is TGTGCCAGCAGTCACGGCGAAACGGGCACTATGGGCTACACCTTC.

This clonotype rates as medium-sized. V gene TRBV30 combines with J gene TRBJ1-5; D is unresolved. Trimming removed 0 bases at V and 3 bases at J, with 12 bases between. The CDR3 is 15 amino acids. Germline V gene lookup returns CDR1 GTSNPN and CDR2 SVGIG (reference sequence). The CDR3 coding sequence is TGTGCCTGGAGTGTAAGTCAATCCCCCAATCAGCCCCAGCATTTT. Translating gives CAWSVSQSPNQPQHF.

By sample share, this clonotype is medium-sized. The rearrangement uses TRBV4-1 and TRBJ2-7; TRBD1 matches 8 bases. The V gene end was trimmed by 0 bases and the J gene end by 0 bases; junction bases not matched to a gene: 4. The CDR3 runs to 16 residues. Germline values: CDR1 MGHRA, CDR2 YSYEKL. Here the CDR3 reads CASSQETGTGSYEQYF. The CDR3 DNA follows: TGCGCCAGCAGCCAAGAAACCGGGACAGGCTCCTACGAGCAGTACTTC.

This clonotype is labeled as medium-sized. The chain links TRBV30 to TRBJ2-5; TRBD1 is a possible D gene (5 bases). The germline V gene encodes CDR1 GTSNPN and CDR2 SVGIG (reference sequence). Trimming took off 4 bases at V and 5 bases at J, with 14 bases between the two ends. The CDR3 totals 13 residues. The CDR3, as DNA: TGTGCCTGGACCGCAGGGTTGCGGGAGACCCAGTACTTC. This translates into CAWTAGLRETQYF.

By share of the sample, this clonotype is large (0.1 to 1%). The V and J genes are TRBV6-5 and TRBJ2-1; TRBD2 matches at 8 bases. CDR1 and CDR2 (germline): MNHEY, SVGAGI. This CDR3 comprises 14 residues. Trimming took 4 bases from V and 4 from J; bases not matched to a gene: 3. The CDR3 sequence: CASSSGRGYNEQFF. The CDR3 DNA reads as TGTGCCAGCAGTTCCGGGAGGGGATACAATGAGCAGTTCTTC.

The chain links TRBV20-1 to TRBJ2-7; D is perhaps TRBD1 or TRBD2 (5 bases each). V dropped 3 bases and J dropped 10 bases, with 22 bases sitting between them. CDR3 length equals 14 residues. Germline V lookup: CDR1 DFQATT, CDR2 SNEGSKA (reference sequence). The CDR3 loop is CSAREDKAILEQYF. The DNA of the CDR3 is TGCAGTGCTAGGGAGGACAAGGCGATCCTCGAACAGTACTTC.

V and J are TRBV10-3 and TRBJ1-5, with D uncertain. Looked up from germline, CDR1 is ENHRY and CDR2 is SYGVKD. The CDR3 is 13 residues long. The germline V and J ends were trimmed by 7 bases and 7 bases, with 14 bases remaining between them. CDR3 region: CAINPEVGQPQHF. Written as DNA, the CDR3 is TGTGCCATCAACCCTGAGGTGGGGCAGCCCCAGCATTTT.

V and J are TRBV5-6 and TRBJ1-4, with 7 nucleotides matching TRBD1. Germline lookup yields CDR1 SGHDT and CDR2 YYEEEE. After removal of 3 bases from V and 4 bases from J, the junction contained 6 bases not matched to a gene. The CDR3 covers 15 residues. The CDR3 sequence is CASSSPGGDNEKLFF. CDR3 DNA sequence: TGTGCCAGCAGCTCCCCAGGGGGGGATAATGAAAAACTGTTTTTT.

Points on this clonotype: A much larger clone differs by one base, so this may be a read error. V usage is TRBV27 and J usage is TRBJ2-3; a weak D match, TRBD1 (6 bases). Germline CDR1 reads MNHEY; CDR2 reads SMNVEV (reference sequence). The CDR3 runs to 15 residues. The CDR3 sequence: CASTPTQGWTDMQYF. As DNA, the CDR3 is TGTGCCAGCACCCCAACACAGGGTTGGACAGATATGCAGTATTTT.

The V and J genes are TRBV28 and TRBJ2-7, with D possibly called TRBD1 or TRBD2 (5 bases each). Germline CDR1 and CDR2: MDHEN and SYDVKM. V gave up 7 bases and J gave up 3 bases, with 19 bases separating them. The CDR3 runs to 15 residues. CDR3 amino acids: CASTVGAMGDYEQYF. CDR3 nucleotide sequence: TGTGCCAGCACAGTTGGGGCGATGGGAGACTACGAGCAGTACTTC.

This clonotype was detected only a few times. This rearrangement joins TRBV7-2 to TRBJ2-5; 12 bases line up with TRBD2. The CDR3 is 14 amino acids. Germline lookup yields CDR1 SGHTA and CDR2 FQGNSA. V lost 5 bases, J lost 4 bases, and 2 bases stayed unmatched. CDR3 DNA: TGTGCCAGCAGCCAGGGACTAGCGGGAGAGACCCAGTACTTC. Translated, it gives CASSQGLAGETQYF.

This clonotype has more than one count but fewer than ten. This chain connects TRBV20-1 to TRBJ2-3, with TRBD2 matching over 8 bases. Looked up from germline, CDR1 is DFQATT and CDR2 is SNEGSKA (reference sequence). There are 13 residues in the CDR3. The CDR3: CSAWGGGTDTQYF. CDR3 DNA sequence: TGCAGCGCCTGGGGCGGGGGGACAGATACGCAGTATTTT.

This clonotype was recorded a few times. This chain links TRBV4-3 with TRBJ2-1; 9 bases match TRBD1. This CDR3 contains 13 residues. Per the germline V gene, CDR1 is LGHNA and CDR2 is YSLEER. The V and J ends lost 5 bases and 10 bases, in that order; junction bases with no gene match: 6. CDR3 nucleotides: TGCGCCAGCAGCACCGGGACAGGGAGGGAGCAGTTCTTC. It encodes CASSTGTGREQFF.

With respect to this clonotype: Being one base from a much bigger clone, this may be a read error. V is TRBV15 and J is TRBJ1-2; the D gene is possibly TRBD1 (6 bases). Germline values: CDR1 LNHNV, CDR2 YYDKDF (reference sequence). This CDR3 is 14 amino acids long. The CDR3 nucleotides are TGTGCCACCAGTCTGTACGGGGGGCTCTATAGCTACACCTTC. Its protein is CATSLYGGLYSYTF.

By sample fraction, this clonotype is medium-sized (0.01 to 0.1%). J is TRBJ1-1 and V is TRBV6-5; TRBD1 agrees at 7 bases. The germline CDR1 and CDR2 sequences are MNHEY and SVGAGI. With V trimmed by 6 bases and J by 4 bases, 5 bases remained unmatched. CDR3 length: 13 amino acids. The CDR3 spells CASSPTGTTEAFF. CDR3 coding DNA: TGTGCCAGCAGCCCGACAGGGACCACTGAAGCTTTCTTT.

The chain couples TRBV29-1 to TRBJ1-1; a weak D match, TRBD1 (6 bases). This CDR3 is built from 14 residues. From germline, CDR1 is SQVTM and CDR2 ANQGSEA. The V end lost 7 bases, the J end lost 1 base, and 16 bases lay between the germline ends. The CDR3 reads CSAPYREANTEAFF. In DNA form, the CDR3 reads TGCAGCGCCCCTTACAGGGAGGCGAACACTGAAGCTTTCTTT. Together with reference TRBV29-1 and TRBJ1-1, the CDR3 gives the full variable domain: SAVISQKPSRDICQRGTSLTIQCQVDSQVTMMFWYRQQPGQSLTLIATANQGSEATYESGFVIDKFPISRPNLTFSTLTVSNMSPEDSSIYLCSAPYREANTEAFFGQGTRLTVV.

This clonotype was detected only a few times. The CDR3 DNA reads as TGTGCCAGTAGTATAGGTGGTCTCGCGGAGACCCAGTACTTC. Translated, it gives CASSIGGLAETQYF. The genes are TRBV19 and TRBJ2-5; D gene uncertain. Germline V CDR1 and CDR2: LNHDA, SQIVND (reference sequence). The CDR3 loop spans 14 amino acids. V shed 1 base and J shed 5 bases, with 11 bases lying between them.

This clonotype is large within its sample. V gene TRBV6-5 combines with J gene TRBJ1-6; D may be TRBD1 (6 bases). Trimming took off 6 bases at V and 6 bases at J, with 15 bases between the two ends. The CDR3 length is 15 residues. Germline V gene lookup returns CDR1 MNHEY and CDR2 SVGAGI. In DNA form, the CDR3 reads TGTGCCAGCAGCCGTCCGGGGGCGCGTAATTCACCCCTCCACTTT. Its protein product is CASSRPGARNSPLHF.

By proportion, this clonotype is medium-sized. V usage is TRBV10-3 and J usage is TRBJ1-1; TRBD1 matches at 11 bases. The CDR3 spans 18 residues. Germline values: CDR1 ENHRY, CDR2 SYGVKD. The V segment lost 0 bases and the J segment 0 bases; nucleotides outside the gene matches: 6. CDR3 amino acids: CAISESGTGGTMNTEAFF. As DNA, the CDR3 is TGTGCCATCAGTGAGTCAGGGACAGGGGGAACAATGAACACTGAAGCTTTCTTT.